This T cell receptor beta chain emerged from a study of human T cells and chemical hapten exposure. Whole-study context: The sensitizer, 2% DPC, was used on around 2 cm by around 2 cm of upper inner arm skin.

The sample's time point: pre-sensitization, week 0. Treatment indicated: therapeutic diphenylcyclopropenone sensitization with weekly scalp DPC. The sample holds many counts of this clonotype. From the RACE reads, TCRdb called clonotypes with MiXCR, one entry per CDR3 protein. The sample gives roughly 40,000 distinct CDR3 sequences, around 12% of which show up once; roughly 5.7% is in the top ten. Germline V gives CDR1 DFQATT, CDR2 SNEGSKA (reference sequence). After removal of 3 bases from V and 5 bases from J, the junction contained 7 bases not matched to a gene. This CDR3 contains 14 residues. The chain is built from TRBV20-1 and TRBJ2-7; 10 bases match TRBD1. The receptor comes from a woman in her twenties or thirties with alopecia areata. Some clones in this sample may be carry-over from other donors' samples. Specimen: whole blood, collected in connection with sensitization to the hapten diphenylcyclopropenone (DPC). The CDR3 here is CSASLGQGSHEQYF. Here the CDR3 DNA reads TGCAGTGCTAGCCTGGGACAGGGGTCCCACGAGCAGTACTTC.